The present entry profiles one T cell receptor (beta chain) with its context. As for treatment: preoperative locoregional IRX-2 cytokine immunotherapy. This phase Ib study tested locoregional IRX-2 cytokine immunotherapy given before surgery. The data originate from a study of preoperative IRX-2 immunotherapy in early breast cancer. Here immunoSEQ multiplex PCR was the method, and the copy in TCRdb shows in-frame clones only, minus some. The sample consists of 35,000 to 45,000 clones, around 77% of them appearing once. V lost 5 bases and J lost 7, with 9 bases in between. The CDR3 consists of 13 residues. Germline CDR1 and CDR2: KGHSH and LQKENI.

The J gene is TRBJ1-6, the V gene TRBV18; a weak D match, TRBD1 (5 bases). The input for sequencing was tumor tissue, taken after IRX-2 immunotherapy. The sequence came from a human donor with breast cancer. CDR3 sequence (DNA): TGTGCCAGCTCAAACCGGGACAATTCACCCCTCCACTTT. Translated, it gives CASSNRDNSPLHF.